The present TCR beta chain was sequenced within a study of beta chain features in type 1 diabetes. Study at large: Researchers looked at around 100 million sorted cells across all samples.

Study results and caveats: Researchers caution that PCR might favor shorter templates, equally among patients and controls. Across all four CD4+ subsets, people with type 1 diabetes showed modestly shorter TCRB CDR3s.

The V segment lost 8 bases and the J segment 4 bases; nucleotides outside the gene matches: 11. The CDR3 is 15 residues long. Germline lookup yields CDR1 SNHLY and CDR2 FYNNEI. A remark on this clone: Its antigen is not identified.

Expressed TCRB transcripts were sequenced because the isolated RNA had all been reverse transcribed beforehand. Produced via immunoSEQ multiplex PCR; TCRdb's table is partial and in-frame only. Of 330,000 or so clones in the sample, 15% to 20% were seen once. This chain uses TRBV2 with TRBJ2-1; TRBD1 aligns across 7 bases. This TCR came from a young woman in good health. Sequenced: naive CD4+ T cells from blood. The CDR3 coding sequence is TGTGCCAGCTCCTCCGGACAGGTCGTATACAATGAGCAGTTCTTC. It specifies CASSSGQVVYNEQFF.